The 10 T cell receptor beta chains listed next were all sequenced from one sample in a study of breast tumors, draining lymph nodes, adjacent tissues. Breast cancer patients provided tissue from their axillary draining lymph nodes. In TCRdb, the multiplex PCR reads were re-called with MiXCR into one record per CDR3 protein. The sample consists of over 150,000 distinct CDR3 sequences, approximately 33% of them appearing once. Sequencing was performed on axillary lymph node tissue. The receptors come from a female donor with breast cancer. Some clones in this sample may be carry-over from other donors' samples.

A note on this clonotype: Given a much more abundant clone one base away, this may be a read error. V and J are TRBV20-1 and TRBJ2-5; D is ambiguous. The CDR3 loop spans 11 amino acids. CDR1 DFQATT and CDR2 SNEGSKA come from the germline V gene (reference sequence). The CDR3 DNA reads TGCAGTGCTCCCCAGGTAGAGACCCAGTCCTTC. Translated, it gives CSAPQVETQSF.

The CDR3 protein is CASRTGTGKTDTQYF. Here the CDR3 DNA reads TGTGCCAGCAGGACCGGGACAGGGAAAACAGATACGCAGTATTTT. This chain links TRBV12-3 or TRBV12-4 with TRBJ2-3, with 9 bases aligning to TRBD1. This CDR3 spans 15 amino acids. V lost 6 bases, J lost 3 bases, and 7 bases stayed unmatched.

In this sample, this clonotype turned up many times. This chain connects TRBV29-1 to TRBJ2-1, with TRBD2 matching 7 bases. Germline CDR1 is SQVTM and CDR2 is ANQGSEA. Losses at the gene ends were 2 bases for V and 3 bases for J; bases not matched to a gene: 7. The CDR3 has 15 residues. The CDR3 DNA follows: TGCAGCGTTGAAACTAGCGCGGTGGACTACAATGAGCAGTTCTTC. It yields the protein CSVETSAVDYNEQFF.

At least ten counts were recorded for this clonotype. J is TRBJ1-5 and V is TRBV19; D is unclear. Trimming left V 3 bases short and J 10 bases short, with 10 bases between. The CDR3 extends over 12 amino acids. Germline V gene lookup returns CDR1 LNHDA and CDR2 SQIVND (reference sequence). The CDR3 nucleotides read TGTGCCAGTAGTATCCCGGCCGGACCCCAGCATTTT. It yields the protein CASSIPAGPQHF. Using reference TRBV19 and TRBJ1-5 for the parts outside the CDR3, the full variable domain is DGGITQSPKYLFRKEGQNVTLSCEQNLNHDAMYWYRQDPGQGLRLIYYSQIVNDFQKGDIAEGYSVSREKKESFPLTVTSAQKNPTAFYLCASSIPAGPQHFGDGTRLSIL.

This clonotype appeared many times. The rearrangement uses TRBV4-1 and TRBJ2-2, with D possibly being TRBD2 (7 bases). V lost 1 base to trimming and J lost 6 bases, with 15 bases between them. The CDR3 is made up of 16 amino acids. CDR1 and CDR2 (germline): MGHRA, YSYEKL. In DNA form, the CDR3 reads TGCGCCAGCAGCCAAGGTGGGGGGGGCCGAGCCGGGGAGCTGTTTTTT. Protein sequence: CASSQGGGGRAGELFF.

The CDR3 nucleotides are TGTGCCAGCTCACCACCAGGGGATGCCTACAATGAGCAGTTCTTC. This translates into CASSPPGDAYNEQFF. The V gene is TRBV18, the J gene TRBJ2-1; a weak D match, TRBD1 (5 bases). Deletions cut 0 bases from V and 2 bases from J, with 8 bases between. The V gene's germline CDR1 is KGHSH and CDR2 LQKENI. The CDR3 length is 15 residues.

This sequence joins TRBV6-6 and TRBJ1-1; D perhaps matches TRBD1 (5 bases). The CDR3 extends over 13 amino acids. Trimming stripped 2 bases from V and 7 bases from J, with 11 bases between. Germline loops: CDR1 MNHNY, CDR2 SVGAGI (reference sequence). The CDR3 DNA follows: TGTGCCAGCAGTTACGTGACAGACAATGAAGCTTTCTTT. Its translation: CASSYVTDNEAFF.

In its sample, this clonotype was seen many times. The V call is TRBV6-5, the J call TRBJ1-5; 10 positions match TRBD1. CDR3 length: 15 residues. The trim removed 4 bases at V and 4 bases at J, leaving 4 bases unmatched. Germline values: CDR1 MNHEY, CDR2 SVGAGI. CDR3 residues: CASSSLGQGNQPQHF. CDR3 nucleotide sequence: TGTGCCAGCAGTTCATTGGGACAGGGGAATCAGCCCCAGCATTTT.

This clonotype was detected a few times. This chain uses TRBV6-5 with TRBJ1-6; D gene uncertain. V was pared by 5 bases and J by 9 bases, with 20 bases between. Germline V CDR1 and CDR2: MNHEY, SVGAGI. This CDR3 is built from 16 residues. The CDR3 coding sequence is TGTGCCAGCAGTCACGTAGGGAATCTGATGGGTTCACCCCTCCACTTT. This encodes CASSHVGNLMGSPLHF.

This clonotype was seen repeatedly, ten times or more. One end of the junction is discordant with germline, which a read error may explain. The chain is built from TRBV7-8 and TRBJ2-7, with TRBD1 as a possible D gene (5 bases). The CDR3 spans 13 residues. The V gene's germline CDR1 is SGHVS and CDR2 FQNEAQ. The DNA of the CDR3 is TGTGCCAGCAGACCCATCGACAGTCACGAGCAGCACTTC. Protein sequence: CASRPIDSHEQHF.